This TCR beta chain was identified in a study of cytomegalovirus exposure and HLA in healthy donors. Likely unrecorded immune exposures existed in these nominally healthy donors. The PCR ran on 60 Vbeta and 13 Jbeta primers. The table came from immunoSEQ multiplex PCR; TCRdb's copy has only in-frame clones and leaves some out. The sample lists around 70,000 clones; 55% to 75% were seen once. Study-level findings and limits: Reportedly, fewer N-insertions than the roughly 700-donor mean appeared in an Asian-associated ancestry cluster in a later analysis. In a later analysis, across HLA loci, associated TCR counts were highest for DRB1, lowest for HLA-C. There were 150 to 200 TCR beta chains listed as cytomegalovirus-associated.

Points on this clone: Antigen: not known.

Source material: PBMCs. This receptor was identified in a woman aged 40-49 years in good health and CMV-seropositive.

The CDR3 is CASSPTGLESLPQHF. DNA of the CDR3: TGTGCCAGCAGTCCGACAGGGTTGGAAAGCTTGCCCCAGCATTTT. The chain is built from TRBV2 and TRBJ1-5; 7 nucleotides match TRBD1. This CDR3 has 15 residues. With 5 bases clipped from V and 9 bases from J, the junction kept 13 bases outside the gene matches. Germline CDR1 is SNHLY and CDR2 is FYNNEI.